The 28 T cell receptor beta chains below come from one sample, sequenced in a study of beta chain features in type 1 diabetes. Study-wide points: Across all four CD4+ subsets, people with type 1 diabetes showed modestly shorter TCRB CDR3s.

The investigators reverse transcribed all of the isolated RNA, so they sequenced expressed TCRB transcripts. Generated by immunoSEQ multiplex PCR, the TCRdb table keeps only in-frame clones and is missing some. The data show 120,000 or so clones, roughly 17% seen once. These TCRs' antigens remain unknown. Material: central memory CD4+ T cells from blood. The receptors derive from a man aged 25 to 40 with type 1 diabetes.

This rearrangement joins TRBV2 to TRBJ1-6; 10 bases map to TRBD1. The CDR3 runs to 14 residues. Germline lookup yields CDR1 SNHLY and CDR2 FYNNEI. Trimming at V came to 6 bases and at J to 10 bases, leaving 6 bases not matched to a gene. The chain's CDR3 is CASRGTGVLSPLHF. Written as DNA, the CDR3 is TGTGCCAGCAGGGGGACAGGGGTTTTGTCACCCCTCCACTTT.

V is TRBV7-2 and J is TRBJ1-6, with 8 positions matching TRBD1. CDR1 is SGHTA, CDR2 FQGNSA, per germline. V gave up 4 bases and J gave up 7 bases; unmatched junction bases: 6. The CDR3 covers 15 residues. The chain's CDR3 is CASSSRTGMNSPLHF. In DNA, the CDR3 is TGTGCCAGCAGCTCTCGGACAGGGATGAATTCACCCCTCCACTTT.

This sequence joins TRBV9 and TRBJ2-7; D is unresolved. The germline CDR1 and CDR2 sequences are SGDLS and YYNGEE. The CDR3 covers 13 residues. The V and J ends lost 0 bases and 5 bases respectively, with 9 bases between them. CDR3 sequence: CASSVDRRDEQYF. The DNA for the CDR3 is TGTGCCAGCAGCGTAGACCGTCGGGACGAGCAGTACTTC.

This clone has more than one count but fewer than ten. J is TRBJ2-5 and V is TRBV10-1; no clear D gene. Trimming shortened V by 3 bases and J by 4 bases, and 9 bases separated the two germline ends. Germline assignment: CDR1 WNHNN and CDR2 SYGVQD (reference sequence). This CDR3 is 13 amino acids long. DNA of the CDR3: TGCGCCAGCAGTGATTTCGTTGGAGAGACCCAGTACTTC. Its translation: CASSDFVGETQYF.

This clone turned up a few times. This chain links TRBV7-9 with TRBJ1-5, with a tentative D call TRBD1 (5 bases). Germline loops: CDR1 SEHNR, CDR2 FQNEAQ (reference sequence). CDR3 size: 15 residues. Between the trimmed V and J ends, which lost 1 base and 6 bases, there was a span of 13 bases. In nucleotides, the CDR3 is TGTGCCAGCAGCTTAGGAGGGGACCCAAGTCAGCCCCAGCATTTT. Translated, it gives CASSLGGDPSQPQHF.

The rearrangement links TRBV4-3 to TRBJ2-2, with 7 positions matching TRBD1. J gave up 1 base and V 4 bases, and 9 bases lay outside the gene matches. The CDR3 sequence is 17 residues long. The germline gives CDR1 LGHNA, CDR2 YSLEER. The CDR3: CASSPHRDRLNTGELFF. CDR3 nucleotides: TGCGCCAGCAGCCCCCATCGGGACAGATTGAACACCGGGGAGCTGTTTTTT.

This clone was found once. The CDR3 here is CASSREASGGRHTDTQYF. The CDR3 DNA reads as TGTGCCAGCAGCCGGGAGGCTAGCGGGGGGCGCCATACAGATACGCAGTATTTT. The chain carries TRBV7-2 and TRBJ2-3, with 11 bases that match TRBD2. The CDR3 has 18 residues. After removal of 5 bases from V and 3 bases from J, the junction contained 13 bases not matched to a gene. The germline CDR1 and CDR2 sequences are SGHTA and FQGNSA.

The chain carries TRBV7-2 and TRBJ2-3; 8 bases align to TRBD2. In germline, CDR1 is SGHTA, CDR2 FQGNSA. The junction had 10 bases not matched to a gene; V was cut back by 7 bases and J by 4 bases. This CDR3 is 15 amino acids long. CDR3 DNA: TGTGCCAGCACCCCGGTTAGCGGGGTGGCAGATACGCAGTATTTT. It translates to CASTPVSGVADTQYF.

This clone was seen only a few times. CDR3 DNA: TGTGCCAGCAGTTACTCGTTCGGGGTCTACGAGCAGTACTTC. It codes for CASSYSFGVYEQYF. The chain combines TRBV6-6 with TRBJ2-7; weak D call: TRBD2 (5 bases). Trimming stripped 0 bases from V and 3 bases from J, with 9 bases between. The germline gives CDR1 MNHNY, CDR2 SVGAGI (reference sequence). The CDR3 is made up of 14 amino acids.

This clone was seen ten or more times. The CDR3 coding sequence is TGTGCCTGGAGTCTTTCCGGGACAAGGGCCTGGGAGCAGTACTTC. Translated: CAWSLSGTRAWEQYF. V gene TRBV30 combines with J gene TRBJ2-7, with a tentative D call TRBD1 (6 bases). CDR3 length equals 15 residues. V dropped 2 bases and J dropped 7 bases, with 21 bases sitting between them. Germline-derived CDR1 and CDR2 are GTSNPN and SVGIG (reference sequence).

This clone was observed a handful of times. The J gene is TRBJ2-3, the V gene TRBV5-1; possibly TRBD2 for D (6 bases). Germline loops: CDR1 SGHRS, CDR2 YFSETQ. With 0 bases removed from V and 1 base from J, the gap between germline ends came to 9 bases. The CDR3 is 15 residues long. CDR3 residues: CASSLVDYRTDTQYF. The CDR3 DNA reads TGCGCCAGCAGCTTGGTGGACTACCGCACAGATACGCAGTATTTT.

The V gene is TRBV28, the J gene TRBJ2-7; D is unresolved. The CDR3 totals 16 residues. The germline V and J ends were trimmed by 5 bases and 3 bases, with 20 bases remaining between them. Germline V lookup: CDR1 MDHEN, CDR2 SYDVKM. The CDR3 region is CASSPPSGKRSYEQYF. The CDR3 nucleotides are TGTGCCAGCAGTCCCCCGAGTGGTAAGCGTAGCTACGAGCAGTACTTC.

This clone was counted many times. The chain joins TRBV18 to TRBJ1-5, with 10 bases identical to TRBD1. Germline values: CDR1 KGHSH, CDR2 LQKENI. The CDR3 consists of 16 residues. V dropped 6 bases and J dropped 4; count of bases not matched to a gene: 9. The CDR3 is CASSEDRTGGNQPQHF. The CDR3 DNA reads TGTGCCAGCTCTGAGGACCGGACAGGGGGGAATCAGCCCCAGCATTTT.

This clone was counted many times. For the CDR3, the DNA is TGTGCCAGCAGCCCCGGAGGGACAGGGGGACGAGCCTACGAGCAGTACTTC. Protein sequence: CASSPGGTGGRAYEQYF. The rearrangement joins TRBV7-2 to TRBJ2-7; 11 positions agree with TRBD1. CDR1 and CDR2 (germline): SGHTA, FQGNSA. This CDR3 comprises 17 residues. V lost 5 bases, J lost 2 bases, and 11 bases stayed unmatched.

This clone was seen a few times. The chain is built from TRBV10-3 and TRBJ2-1; D is possibly TRBD1 or TRBD2 (5 bases each). Trimming took off 3 bases at V and 8 bases at J, with 20 bases between the two ends. The CDR3 sequence is 16 residues long. The germline CDR1 and CDR2 sequences are ENHRY and SYGVKD. This CDR3 is CAISDSGTTIMYEQFF. CDR3 nucleotide sequence: TGTGCCATCAGTGATTCCGGGACCACCATTATGTATGAGCAGTTCTTC.

The V call is TRBV6-5, the J call TRBJ1-1; no clear D gene. This CDR3 contains 9 residues. Germline CDR1 reads MNHEY; CDR2 reads SVGAGI. V lost 10 bases and J 3 bases, leaving 3 bases between the germline ends. The CDR3 sequence is CATYTEAFF. The DNA for the CDR3 is TGTGCCACTTACACTGAAGCTTTCTTT.

This clone showed up just a few times. This chain joins TRBV7-9 and TRBJ2-3; TRBD2 agrees at 11 bases. The germline gives CDR1 SEHNR, CDR2 FQNEAQ (reference sequence). This CDR3 is 15 amino acids long. The junction had 4 bases not matched to a gene; V was cut back by 3 bases and J by 5 bases. CDR3 sequence: CASSFSGGAQDTQYF. The CDR3 DNA sequence: TGTGCCAGCAGCTTTAGCGGGGGGGCCCAAGATACGCAGTATTTT. The whole variable domain, remainder taken from reference TRBV7-9 and TRBJ2-3, is DTGVSQNPRHKITKRGQNVTFRCDPISEHNRLYWYRQTLGQGPEFLTYFQNEAQLEKSRLLSDRFSAERPKGSFSTLEIQRTEQGDSAMYLCASSFSGGAQDTQYFGPGTRLTVL.

The chain joins TRBV9 to TRBJ2-1; possibly TRBD1 for D (5 bases). This CDR3 has 16 residues. Looked up from germline, CDR1 is SGDLS and CDR2 is YYNGEE. V lost 0 bases and J 2 bases, leaving 12 bases between the germline ends. CDR3 DNA: TGTGCCAGCAGCGTAGTGAGGAGACAGACCTACAATGAGCAGTTCTTC. This sequence encodes CASSVVRRQTYNEQFF.

CDR3 nucleotides: TGTGCCAGCAGTCCCGCTGTTGCAGGGAAAGAGACCCAGTACTTC. This encodes CASSPAVAGKETQYF. The chain carries TRBV6-5 and TRBJ2-5, with D perhaps matching TRBD1 (5 bases). Trimming removed 5 bases at V and 3 bases at J, with 16 bases between. The length of the CDR3 is 15 residues. Germline values: CDR1 MNHEY, CDR2 SVGAGI.

This clone appeared a few times. CDR3 sequence: CASSPGTSGRTDTQYF. The CDR3 bases are TGTGCCAGCTCACCAGGGACTAGCGGCCGCACAGATACGCAGTATTTT. The chain recombines TRBV18 with TRBJ2-3; 11 bases are shared with TRBD2. From germline, CDR1 is KGHSH and CDR2 LQKENI. V trimming: 2 bases; J trimming: 1 base; junction bases outside the gene matches: 2. There are 16 residues in the CDR3. Variable domain in full (rest from reference TRBV18 and TRBJ2-3): NAGVMQNPRHLVRRRGQEARLRCSPMKGHSHVYWYRQLPEEGLKFMVYLQKENIIDESGMPKERFSAEFPKEGPSILRIQQVVRGDSAAYFCASSPGTSGRTDTQYFGPGTRLTVL.

J is TRBJ2-5 and V is TRBV7-2; the D gene is possibly TRBD2 (5 bases). Germline CDR1 is SGHTA and CDR2 is FQGNSA. Trimming stripped 3 bases from V and 2 bases from J, with 10 bases between. The CDR3 has 14 residues. The chain's CDR3 is CASSFVASQETQYF. The DNA for the CDR3 is TGTGCCAGCAGCTTCGTAGCGTCTCAAGAGACCCAGTACTTC. Full variable domain (missing parts from reference TRBV7-2 and TRBJ2-5): GAGVSQSPSNKVTEKGKDVELRCDPISGHTALYWYRQSLGQGLEFLIYFQGNSAPDKSGLPSDRFSAERTGGSVSTLTIQRTQQEDSAVYLCASSFVASQETQYFGPGTRLLVL.

The chain is built from TRBV5-6 and TRBJ2-7; D is unclear. The V end lost 0 bases, the J end lost 4 bases, and 5 bases lay between the germline ends. The CDR3 runs to 12 residues. From germline, CDR1 is SGHDT and CDR2 YYEEEE. The CDR3 nucleotides are TGTGCCAGCAGCTTGGCACAATACGAGCAGTACTTC. It translates to CASSLAQYEQYF.

J is TRBJ2-5 and V is TRBV7-8; weak D call: TRBD2 (6 bases). CDR1 SGHVS and CDR2 FQNEAQ come from the germline V gene. V lost 1 base to trimming and J lost 5 bases, with 17 bases between them. The CDR3 is 16 amino acids. CDR3 region: CASSLDTLRGPETQYF. In DNA, the CDR3 is TGTGCCAGCAGCTTAGATACTTTGCGGGGACCGGAGACCCAGTACTTC.

The CDR3 DNA reads as TGTGCCAGCAGCCCGGGACAGGGAGGATCCTACGAGCAGTACTTC. This gives the protein CASSPGQGGSYEQYF. This chain uses TRBV28 with TRBJ2-7; 9 bases are a match to TRBD1. The CDR3 loop spans 15 amino acids. The germline gives CDR1 MDHEN, CDR2 SYDVKM. The J segment lost 1 base and the V segment lost 6 bases, leaving 7 bases of the junction unmatched.

This chain uses TRBV6-6 with TRBJ2-3; perhaps TRBD1 as D (5 bases). V shed 9 bases and J shed 11 bases, with 15 bases lying between them. This CDR3 has 11 amino acids. Germline loops: CDR1 MNHNY, CDR2 SVGAGI (reference sequence). The CDR3 protein is CASGATRGQYF. The CDR3 DNA sequence: TGTGCCAGTGGGGCCACGAGAGGGCAGTATTTT.

V is TRBV25-1 and J is TRBJ1-2, with a possible D match to TRBD1 (5 bases). The CDR3 totals 13 residues. The germline gives CDR1 MGHDK, CDR2 SYGVNS. The germline V and J ends were trimmed by 0 bases and 8 bases, with 10 bases remaining between them. The CDR3: CASSEYIWDGYTF. CDR3 DNA: TGTGCCAGCAGTGAATACATCTGGGACGGCTACACCTTC.

The chain is built from TRBV7-2 and TRBJ2-6; D remains ambiguous. The length of the CDR3 is 15 residues. Germline V gene lookup returns CDR1 SGHTA and CDR2 FQGNSA. The V gene lost 4 bases and the J gene lost 1 base, with 8 bases spanning the gap. CDR3 nucleotide sequence: TGTGCCAGCAGCTCCATCAATTCTGGGGCCAACGTCCTGACTTTC. Translated: CASSSINSGANVLTF.

CDR3 in DNA: TGCAGCGTGCCAGCGGTGGATCAAGAGACCCAGTACTTC. This encodes CSVPAVDQETQYF. The chain combines TRBV29-1 with TRBJ2-5; a possible D gene is TRBD2 (5 bases). Deletions cut 6 bases from V and 2 bases from J, with 13 bases between. CDR1 is SQVTM and CDR2 is ANQGSEA in the germline V gene. This CDR3 has 13 amino acids.